These T cell receptor beta chains were read from a single sample in a study of vaccination and CD4 T cells after COVID-19. TCRdb redid the calling of the PCR reads with MiXCR, one entry per CDR3 protein. The sample comprises under 20,000 distinct CDR3 sequences, about 39% of which are singletons, and around 5.2% rests with the top ten. Antigens of these TCRs are unknown. Sequencing used CD4+ T cells from blood, cultured in vitro, obtained before SARS-CoV-2 vaccination. Every receptor here comes from a human donor who had recovered from COVID-19. Both conserved end residues are part of each CDR3. The order of the fields is V gene, D gene, CDR3 length, clone size, J gene, CDR3 DNA, CDR3 protein. The D gene is left open where the match is weak. Clone size is not always given. Where it is, it says once, few, many or a class for expanded clones.

TRBV2	NA	14	NA	TRBJ1-5	TGTGCCAGCAGTGAAGCAACCCGGGGGATGGCCCAGCATTTT	CASSEATRGMAQHF
TRBV11-3	NA	13	NA	TRBJ1-1	TGTGCCAGCAGCCCTGGGTGGGACACTGAAGCTTTCTTT	CASSPGWDTEAFF
TRBV6-1	TRBD1	14	few	TRBJ1-1	TGTGCCAGCAGCAGACAGGGATGGGACACTGAAGCTTTCTTT	CASSRQGWDTEAFF
TRBV20-1	TRBD1	15	NA	TRBJ1-4	TGCAGTGCGCCAACCCCCAGGGGGATAAATGAAAAACTGTTTTTT	CSAPTPRGINEKLFF
TRBV7-2	NA	15	NA	TRBJ1-5	TGTGCCAGCAGCTTAGGAGGGACACTCAATCAGCCCCAGCATTTT	CASSLGGTLNQPQHF
TRBV24-1	NA	13	NA	TRBJ1-1	TGTGCCTCATACCGGGACAACTACACTGAAGCTTTCTTT	CASYRDNYTEAFF
TRBV6-2/TRBV6-3	NA	12	medium-sized	TRBJ1-2	TGTGCCAGCAGTTACTCGGTCCCTCCTCTAACCTTC	CASSYSVPPLTF
TRBV6-2/TRBV6-3	NA	13	NA	TRBJ2-5	TGTGCCACCGATTCGGGGGAGGCTGGGACCCAGTACTTC	CATDSGEAGTQYF
TRBV24-1	NA	14	NA	TRBJ1-5	TGTGCCACCAGTACGCCGATACCAAGACAGCCCCAGCATTTT	CATSTPIPRQPQHF
TRBV7-2	NA	13	few	TRBJ1-1	TGTGCCAGCAGCTTAGCCGGGCGGAGAAGGGCTTTCTTT	CASSLAGRRRAFF
TRBV7-9	NA	12	few	TRBJ1-5	TGTGCCAGCAGCTTAGACAATCAGCCCCAGCATTTT	CASSLDNQPQHF
TRBV20-1	NA	13	medium-sized	TRBJ1-5	TGCAGTGCTAGTACCGGGGTTACTCAGCCCCAGCATTTT	CSASTGVTQPQHF
TRBV7-2	TRBD2	13	few	TRBJ2-3	TGTGCCAGCAGCTTCCCTAGCGGAGATACGCAGTATTTT	CASSFPSGDTQYF
TRBV7-2	TRBD1	16	few	TRBJ1-6	TGTGCCAGCAGCCAACTAGGGGGACAGACACGATCACCCCTCCACTTT	CASSQLGGQTRSPLHF
TRBV6-1	NA	14	NA	TRBJ1-2	TGTGCCAGCAGTGGGGTCAGGTTAGTCGATGGCTACACCTTC	CASSGVRLVDGYTF
TRBV5-1	NA	14	NA	TRBJ1-6	TGCGCCAGCAGCTTGGATCGGTTAAATTCACCCCTCCACTTT	CASSLDRLNSPLHF
TRBV6-1	NA	15	few	TRBJ2-7	TGTGCCAGCAGTCAGACTCCAGCCCTCTCCTACGAGCAGTACTTC	CASSQTPALSYEQYF
TRBV28	TRBD2	15	NA	TRBJ2-7	TGTGCCAGCAGTACACGACTAGCGCCTCCCTACGAGCAGTACTTC	CASSTRLAPPYEQYF
TRBV11-2	TRBD2	15	NA	TRBJ2-1	TGTGCCAGCAGCTTAGATAGCGGGATAGAGAATGAGCAGTTCTTC	CASSLDSGIENEQFF
TRBV19	TRBD2	19	NA	TRBJ2-2	TGTGCCAGTAGTAGAGGACTAGCGGGAGGGTTTGGGAACACCGGGGAGCTGTTTTTT	CASSRGLAGGFGNTGELFF
TRBV6-2/TRBV6-3	NA	11	NA	TRBJ2-7	TGTGCCAGCAGCCCTTTCTACGAGCAGTACTTC	CASSPFYEQYF
TRBV6-5	NA	16	NA	TRBJ2-6	TGTGCCAGCAGTTATTCGGCCCCCTCTGGGGCCAACGTCCTGACTTTC	CASSYSAPSGANVLTF
TRBV27	TRBD2	16	NA	TRBJ2-5	TGTGCCAGCAGTTTACTCCAGCGGGGGGGACAAGAGACCCAGTACTTC	CASSLLQRGGQETQYF
TRBV11-3	NA	14	NA	TRBJ2-7	TGTGCCAGCGGGCAGGGATCCCAGGGGTACGAGCAGTACTTC	CASGQGSQGYEQYF
TRBV19	NA	15	NA	TRBJ1-1	TGTGCCAGTAGTATCAGGGCGGCCATGAACACTGAAGCTTTCTTT	CASSIRAAMNTEAFF
TRBV20-1	NA	13	few	TRBJ2-1	TGCAGTGCTAGGGCGACTAGTCTGTATGAGCAGTTCTTC	CSARATSLYEQFF
TRBV6-1	TRBD1	17	few	TRBJ1-1	TGTGCCAGCAGTAGGAGACAGGGGATAAGGCGTGAGACTGAAGCTTTCTTT	CASSRRQGIRRETEAFF
TRBV6-5	TRBD2	14	few	TRBJ2-1	TGTGCCAGCAGTTACCCTAGCGGGGGGAATGAGCAGTTCTTC	CASSYPSGGNEQFF
TRBV20-1	TRBD2	15	few	TRBJ2-3	TGCAGTGCTAGAGCCACTAGCGGGTTTACAGATACGCAGTATTTT	CSARATSGFTDTQYF
TRBV19	NA	13	NA	TRBJ1-5	TGTGCCAGTAGACGGGACGGCAATCAGCCCCAGCATTTT	CASRRDGNQPQHF
TRBV7-2	TRBD1	20	NA	TRBJ1-3	TGTGCCAGCAGCTTAGTTTCCCCGCAAGCAGGGGGCGCAGGTGGAAACACCATATATTTT	CASSLVSPQAGGAGGNTIYF
TRBV5-1	NA	14	NA	TRBJ1-6	TGCGCCAGCAGCTTGGCTTTGGGGGATTCACCCCTCCACTTT	CASSLALGDSPLHF
TRBV20-1	NA	14	few	TRBJ2-5	TGCAGTGCTAGAGTCCCGGGCCTCCCCGAGACCCAGTACTTC	CSARVPGLPETQYF
TRBV4-2	TRBD1	19	NA	TRBJ1-1	TGTGCCAGCAGCCAAGTCTATGGGGACAGGGAAGGTTTGAACACTGAAGCTTTCTTT	CASSQVYGDREGLNTEAFF
TRBV2	TRBD2	20	once	TRBJ2-3	TGTGCCAGCAGTCCCTTGCTGACTAGCGGGGGGGCCGATTTCACAGATACGCAGTATTTT	CASSPLLTSGGADFTDTQYF
TRBV6-2/TRBV6-3	NA	14	NA	TRBJ1-1	TGTGCCAGCAGTTACCGAGGGGGAGGGACTGAAGCTTTCTTT	CASSYRGGGTEAFF
TRBV12-5	TRBD1	13	NA	TRBJ2-7	TGTGCTAGTGGTCTATGGACAGGCAGAGAGCAGTACTTC	CASGLWTGREQYF
TRBV11-3	NA	18	NA	TRBJ1-6	TGTGCCAGCAGCCCCGGGACGCTCTGGATAAACTATAATTCACCCCTCCACTTT	CASSPGTLWINYNSPLHF
TRBV19	NA	14	NA	TRBJ1-6	TGTGCCAGTCGCAGGGCCGCTTCTAATTCACCCCTCCACTTT	CASRRAASNSPLHF
TRBV7-9	TRBD1	14	few	TRBJ2-7	TGTGCCAGCAGCACGCGGACAGGGACCTACGAGCAGTACTTC	CASSTRTGTYEQYF
TRBV6-1	NA	14	NA	TRBJ1-1	TGTGCCAGCAGTGCTGAGGGTGGAGGCACTGAAGCTTTCTTT	CASSAEGGGTEAFF
TRBV9	NA	14	NA	TRBJ1-5	TGTGCCAGCTCCCTGGGGGGGGACAATCAGCCCCAGCATTTT	CASSLGGDNQPQHF
TRBV6-1	TRBD2	18	few	TRBJ2-5	TGTGCCAGCAGGATAAAGGTACTAGCGGGGAACCACCAAGAGACCCAGTACTTC	CASRIKVLAGNHQETQYF
TRBV30	NA	12	NA	TRBJ2-5	TGTGCCTTTGAGCGGGCGCTTACGACCCAGTACTTC	CAFERALTTQYF
TRBV20-1	TRBD1	12	few	TRBJ1-2	TGCAGTCCACACCAGGGGGCTGGTGGCTACACCTTC	CSPHQGAGGYTF
TRBV20-1	TRBD2	20	NA	TRBJ2-3	TGCAGTGCTAGTAAAGCTCTTGTTCGACTAGCGGGCTCTAGCACAGATACGCAGTATTTT	CSASKALVRLAGSSTDTQYF
TRBV19	TRBD1	15	NA	TRBJ2-2	TGTGCCAGTAGTATCCAGACAGGGCCCACCGGGGAGCTGTTTTTT	CASSIQTGPTGELFF
TRBV7-9	NA	14	few	TRBJ1-5	TGTGCCAGCAGCCCAACGGGGGCCAATCAGCCCCAGCATTTT	CASSPTGANQPQHF
TRBV20-1	NA	15	few	TRBJ1-1	TGCAGTGCCCCCTCGGCAGGTCGACCTAACACTGAAGCTTTCTTT	CSAPSAGRPNTEAFF
TRBV7-3	NA	13	once	TRBJ2-3	TGTGCCAGCAGCTCCGGGCCTCCCGGTACGCAGTATTTT	CASSSGPPGTQYF
TRBV6-1	NA	14	few	TRBJ2-2	TGTGCCAGCAGTCCTGGCGGGAACACCGGGGAGCTGTTTTTT	CASSPGGNTGELFF
TRBV7-2	TRBD1	15	few	TRBJ1-4	TGTGCCAGCAGCTTAGCGGGGACAGGGGGTGAAAAACTGTTTTTT	CASSLAGTGGEKLFF
TRBV6-1	NA	14	NA	TRBJ2-7	TGTGCCAGCAGCCCTCCGACAGGCTCCTACGAGCAGTACTTC	CASSPPTGSYEQYF
TRBV6-5	NA	18	NA	TRBJ1-1	TGTGCCAGCAGTTACACTCCCATAGAACAGACTACGGGCACTGAAGCTTTCTTT	CASSYTPIEQTTGTEAFF
TRBV20-1	TRBD1	13	few	TRBJ1-5	TGCAGTGCCCAGGGGGCCCTCAATCAGCCCCAGCATTTT	CSAQGALNQPQHF